Listed below are T cell receptor beta chains from one sample, sequenced in a study of T-cell reconstitution after alpha-beta-depleted transplantation in children. TCRdb itself ran the PCR reads through MiXCR, one entry per CDR3 protein. This table has a few hundred thousand distinct CDR3 sequences, around 13% appearing once. The material sequenced was PBMCs, mostly from graft donor cells, taken 360 days after TCRalphabeta/CD19-depleted stem cell transplant. Receptor source: a male patient between 10 and 17 years old who had a stem cell transplant for acute myeloid leukemia, so the T cells may come from the graft donor. Both conserved end residues are part of each CDR3. D genes are given only for firm matches. Not every row has a clone size; where given, it reads once, few, many or a size class.

TRBJ1-5 | TRBD1 | few | TRBV6-1 | CASSTGTGGRQPQHF | TGTGCCAGCAGTACCGGGACAGGGGGCCGGCAGCCCCAGCATTTT
TRBJ1-4 | NA | NA | TRBV7-3 | CASSRSRNEKLFF | TGTGCCAGCAGCCGCTCCCGAAATGAAAAACTGTTTTTT
TRBJ2-3 | TRBD2 | few | TRBV27 | CASSPSGTVPLRDTQYF | TGTGCCAGCAGTCCGAGCGGGACTGTTCCTTTAAGAGATACGCAGTATTTT
TRBJ2-7 | NA | NA | TRBV12-3/TRBV12-4 | CASSLGGTFYEQYF | TGTGCCAGCAGTTTAGGGGGGACCTTCTACGAGCAGTACTTC
TRBJ2-3 | NA | few | TRBV20-1 | CSARDRNLARTDTQYF | TGCAGTGCTAGAGATCGGAACCTAGCGCGCACAGATACGCAGTATTTT
TRBJ1-6 | NA | few | TRBV7-6 | CASSLVPGGADSPLHF | TGTGCCAGCAGCTTAGTTCCCGGGGGCGCGGATTCACCCCTCCACTTT
TRBJ1-6 | NA | few | TRBV12-3/TRBV12-4 | CASSLGSVVTGNSPLHF | TGTGCCAGCAGCCTAGGAAGCGTTGTCACAGGGAATTCACCCCTCCACTTT
TRBJ1-5 | NA | few | TRBV9 | CASSPSPFSNQPQHF | TGTGCCAGCAGCCCCTCTCCCTTTAGCAATCAGCCCCAGCATTTT
TRBJ2-3 | TRBD2 | NA | TRBV2 | CASRTSGSSNTQYF | TGTGCCAGCAGGACTAGCGGGAGTTCAAATACGCAGTATTTT
TRBJ2-7 | TRBD1 | few | TRBV29-1 | CSVGGQGSGLEQYF | TGCAGCGTTGGGGGACAGGGGAGTGGGCTCGAGCAGTACTTC
TRBJ2-3 | NA | few | TRBV19 | CASSIGRGQSTDTQYF | TGTGCCAGTAGTATAGGCCGCGGACAGAGCACAGATACGCAGTATTTT
TRBJ2-7 | TRBD2 | NA | TRBV6-2/TRBV6-3 | CASSYPIPTSGSFRALEQYF | TGTGCCAGCAGTTACCCGATCCCAACTAGCGGGAGTTTTCGGGCCCTCGAGCAGTACTTC
TRBJ2-1 | TRBD1 | many | TRBV12-3/TRBV12-4 | CASSLRDRDNEQFF | TGTGCCAGCAGTCTCAGGGACAGGGACAATGAGCAGTTCTTC
TRBJ1-1 | NA | few | TRBV18 | CASSPSGLVREAFF | TGTGCCAGCTCACCATCGGGCTTGGTACGTGAAGCTTTCTTT
TRBJ2-5 | TRBD2 | many | TRBV28 | CASSLAGAETQYF | TGTGCCAGCAGTTTAGCGGGAGCGGAGACCCAGTACTTC
TRBJ2-7 | NA | NA | TRBV7-9 | CASSPRGGAYSYEQYF | TGTGCCAGCAGCCCGCGGGGTGGGGCGTACTCCTACGAGCAGTACTTC
TRBJ2-3 | NA | NA | TRBV4-3 | CASSQDPRGGLGTDTQYF | TGCGCCAGCAGCCAAGATCCGAGGGGGGGTCTCGGCACAGATACGCAGTATTTT
TRBJ2-1 | NA | NA | TRBV7-3 | CASTWSGGNEQFF | TGTGCCAGCACCTGGTCTGGCGGCAATGAGCAGTTCTTC
TRBJ2-3 | NA | few | TRBV5-5 | CASSLATSSPAPDTQYF | TGTGCCAGCAGCTTGGCCACTAGTAGTCCTGCCCCAGATACGCAGTATTTT
TRBJ1-1 | NA | NA | TRBV20-1 | CSARDPYTEAFF | TGCAGTGCTCGGGACCCATATACTGAAGCTTTCTTT
TRBJ1-1 | NA | few | TRBV27 | CASSRGRLTEAFF | TGTGCCAGCAGCCGGGGCAGACTCACTGAAGCTTTCTTT
TRBJ2-5 | TRBD2 | NA | TRBV20-1 | CSAIIAGVRETQYF | TGCAGTGCCATAATAGCGGGAGTTAGAGAGACCCAGTACTTC
TRBJ2-2 | TRBD1 | NA | TRBV24-1 | CATSSYLPTGGRGTGELFF | TGTGCCACCAGTTCCTACCTTCCGACAGGGGGAAGGGGCACCGGGGAGCTGTTTTTT
TRBJ1-2 | NA | few | TRBV4-2 | CASSRGDLPNYGYTF | TGTGCCAGCAGCCGAGGGGACCTTCCTAACTATGGCTACACCTTC
TRBJ1-4 | NA | NA | TRBV29-1 | CSAGSLGGGEKLFF | TGCAGCGCCGGTTCTCTGGGGGGCGGTGAAAAACTGTTTTTT
TRBJ2-1 | NA | many | TRBV28 | CATQPGSTSYNEQFF | TGTGCCACCCAACCGGGATCGACCTCCTACAATGAGCAGTTCTTC
TRBJ2-1 | TRBD2 | NA | TRBV9 | CASSAPSGSSYNEQFF | TGTGCCAGCAGCGCTCCTAGCGGGAGCTCCTACAATGAGCAGTTCTTC
TRBJ2-1 | NA | many | TRBV28 | CASTKAGQVSYNEQFF | TGTGCCAGCACTAAAGCCGGGCAGGTCTCCTACAATGAGCAGTTCTTC
TRBJ1-1 | NA | many | TRBV9 | CASSVGHPNTEAFF | TGTGCCAGCAGCGTAGGGCACCCGAACACTGAAGCTTTCTTT
TRBJ2-7 | TRBD2 | few | TRBV6-1 | CASSDLRTSGSYEQYF | TGTGCCAGCAGTGACTTAAGGACTAGCGGCTCCTACGAGCAGTACTTC
TRBJ2-5 | NA | NA | TRBV20-1 | CSARDAQGTHEETQYF | TGCAGTGCTAGAGATGCGCAGGGAACTCACGAGGAGACCCAGTACTTC